Included here is one TCR beta chain sequence, with context. Its antigen is still unknown. No much larger clonotype is one base removed from it; base qualities were not supplied. A patient counted as having stable Graves' hyperthyroidism if no progression to ophthalmopathy occurred over 18 months of follow-up. The hyperthyroidism patients were between 18 and 65 years old and newly diagnosed, with a disease duration of less than 2 months. Exclusion was applied to patients with uncontrolled infections, other autoimmune diseases, pregnancy or lactation. Diagnoses were based on clinical symptoms, serum thyroxine and TRAb, thyroid ultrasound and orbital computed tomography. Total RNA was extracted using Trizol reagent, and RNA quality was assessed on an Agilent 2100 Bioanalyzer. This specimen comes from a study of T cells in Graves' hyperthyroidism and ophthalmopathy (dated by TCRdb to about 2019). Turning to the overall study: To identify distinguishing TCR V-J signatures, a discovery cohort of some 99 patients was used, comprising 43 with Graves' ophthalmopathy and 55 to 65 with stable Graves' hyperthyroidism. An independent validation cohort of under 20 hyperthyroidism patients and roughly 16 patients who later progressed to ophthalmopathy tested prospective prediction of ophthalmopathy. The 75 to 100 discovery patients were divided at random into training and test sets in a 7:3 ratio. In addition, the study compared T-cell repertoires in thyroid tissue and in blood from roughly 6 Graves' hyperthyroidism patients. Following sampling, methimazole starting at 30 mg daily was given to hyperthyroidism patients, and high-dose intravenous methylprednisolone was given to ophthalmopathy patients. TCR Vbeta CDR3 sequencing of roughly 140 peripheral blood samples (fewer than 45 ophthalmopathy, over 70 hyperthyroidism and approximately 17 progressor patients) is reported in the paper.

Overall results and qualifications from the work: In validation, the model predicted progression to ophthalmopathy with 55% to 71% sensitivity and over 72% specificity, a median of 6.5 months before onset. Most expanded thyroid clonotypes (frequency above 0.001) were also detected in blood, a finding suggesting that blood repertoires may reflect thyroid immune responses. No statistical method was used to fix the sample size in advance, and group allocation was not hidden from the investigators. Ophthalmopathy was separated from stable hyperthyroidism by a 13 V-J signature model, with approximately 90% sensitivity and roughly 81% specificity obtained in cross-validation and 80%/75% obtained in testing.

After removal of 6 bases from V and 3 bases from J, the junction retains 6 bases not matched to a gene. Via the germline V gene, CDR1 is SNHLY and CDR2 FYNNEI. CDR3 length: 14 amino acids, cysteine to phenylalanine. Only the CDR3 part of the read is kept: 42 bases, read in frame from the first base. The TCR beta CDR3 regions were amplified from the RNA transcripts. The first round of RT-PCR for the TCR CDR3 was performed with the HTBI primer set and the Qiagen OneStep RT-PCR kit. Libraries were constructed in a second round of multiplex PCR, after which size selection and purification were performed. Libraries were sequenced paired-end with 100 bp reads on an Illumina HiSeq2000. Turning to the authors' computational methods: SOAPnuke was used to process the raw data, with reads discarded if the reads contained adapters or uncalled bases, had a mean Phred below 15, or lacked an exact constant-primer or identifier match. High-quality paired reads were merged using COPE v1.2.5, and each unique nucleotide sequence was defined as a clonotype. MiTCR v1.1 was used to align the clonotypes against IMGT TRBV, TRBD and TRBJ reference segments. Analysis was restricted to V-J combinations with a frequency above 0.0001, which covered 98% to 99.2% of repertoires. A TCS score was defined as the ratio of F50 (clonal expansion) to E x V (chaos), with BLOSUM62-based TCRdist applied between CDR3 peptides within each V-J. Welch's t-statistics and random forest reduced 514 V-J features to 13, which were used in a naive Bayes classifier (R e1071). The Morisita-Horn index was used to measure how similar the thyroid and blood repertoires were. TCRdb reanalyzed the raw reads on its own, using fastp at Q25 for trimming and MiXCR for clone calling, and kept in-frame beta chains. Identical CDR3 proteins give one entry, which carries the most common genes and DNA. The V and J calls come from TCRdb's annotation, not from the publication. The sample has a few hundred thousand distinct CDR3 sequences on record, about 45% of them singletons. The ten largest clones take up about 8% of the sample.

Recombination joined TRBV2 with TRBJ1-2; 8 bases in the middle match TRBD1. The clonotype comes from a woman aged 18-29 years with Graves' hyperthyroidism. Input material: peripheral blood or thyroid tissue (not recorded which). In nucleotide form, the sequence is TGTGCCAGCAGGGACAGGGCGGATCACTATGGCTACACCTTC. Its protein is CASRDRADHYGYTF.